The text below deals with one T cell receptor (beta chain). The antigen is unknown. This entry comes from a study of T cell repertoires in cytomegalovirus infection. About the research overall: Alongside well-studied HLA-B-restricted CMV epitopes, recently identified HLA-C-restricted CMV epitopes were also used. A matching HLA type, together with CMV infection, was signaled by public TCR beta signatures. Study-wide results and caveats: Cumulative public TCR beta family frequency identified carriers of CMV plus the relevant HLA. The ex vivo response was dominated by HLA-C-restricted CMV-specific TCR beta clonotypes.

TCRdb re-analysed the reads in MiXCR, keeping a single row per CDR3 protein. The profile shows around 200,000 distinct CDR3 sequences, approximately 40% of them singletons. The clonotype was recovered from a human donor in good health (CMV status not recorded). Some clones in this sample may be carry-over from other donors' samples. Sequencing was performed on CD8+ T cells from cultured PBMCs, taken from culture after CMV antigen stimulation.

The CDR3: CASSLVSPEQFF. The CDR3 DNA reads as TGTGCCAGCAGCTTAGTTTCCCCTGAGCAGTTCTTC. This chain connects TRBV7-9 to TRBJ2-1; no reliable D call. The CDR3 extends over 12 amino acids. Germline lookup yields CDR1 SEHNR and CDR2 FQNEAQ (reference sequence). V gave up 1 base and J gave up 9 bases, with 7 bases separating them.